These 24 T cell receptor beta chains were all obtained from the same sample, sequenced in a study of T-cell memory formation after mild COVID-19. TCRdb analysed the 5' RACE reads with MiXCR anew, one entry per CDR3 protein. The table records about 140,000 distinct CDR3 sequences, about 5.5% of them present only once. Sequencing was carried out using PBMCs or a T cell subset sorted from them (not recorded which). These receptors were collected from an adult woman who had mild COVID-19 (a few samples of this study predate the infection). Cell type and time point are not known.

This clonotype came up many times. This chain joins TRBV5-1 and TRBJ2-1; D not resolved. The CDR3 length is 14 residues. The germline gives CDR1 SGHRS, CDR2 YFSETQ. V was trimmed by 2 bases and J by 4 bases, leaving 10 bases between them. The CDR3 region is CASSLPDAYNEQFF. The CDR3 DNA reads as TGCGCCAGCAGCTTACCGGACGCTTACAATGAGCAGTTCTTC.

This clonotype has more than one count but fewer than ten. The chain joins TRBV4-1 to TRBJ2-3; 11 positions agree with TRBD2. Trimming took 3 bases from V and 1 from J; bases not matched to a gene: 6. This CDR3 has 17 amino acids. Germline CDR1 is MGHRA and CDR2 is YSYEKL. The CDR3 is CASSHGISGGGTDTQYF. The CDR3 nucleotides are TGCGCCAGCAGCCACGGCATTAGCGGGGGGGGCACAGATACGCAGTATTTT.

The chain recombines TRBV6-1 with TRBJ2-1; 12 bases are shared with TRBD2. Germline values: CDR1 MNHNS, CDR2 SASEGT. The ends lost 4 bases at V and 7 bases at J; junction bases unmatched: 8. This CDR3 spans 16 amino acids. The CDR3 loop reads CASSGVWTSGVNEQFF. Here the CDR3 DNA reads TGTGCCAGCAGTGGAGTTTGGACTAGCGGGGTTAATGAGCAGTTCTTC.

This clonotype was detected many times. The chain couples TRBV6-2 or TRBV6-3 to TRBJ2-7, with TRBD2 matching over 9 bases. Germline CDR1 MNHEY, CDR2 SVGEGT. The CDR3 contains 16 residues. Trimming cost V 2 bases and J 5 bases; bases outside gene matches: 10. The CDR3 here is CASSYERVSGSNEQYF. CDR3 DNA: TGTGCCAGCAGTTACGAGAGGGTTAGCGGGAGCAACGAGCAGTACTTC.

This clonotype was seen a few times. The J gene is TRBJ2-7, the V gene TRBV6-2 or TRBV6-3, with D possibly TRBD2 on 5 matching bases. This CDR3 region has 11 residues. The germline CDR1 and CDR2 sequences are MNHEY and SVGEGT. The germline V and J ends were trimmed by 5 bases and 7 bases, with 9 bases remaining between them. The CDR3 DNA reads as TGTGCCAGCAGTACGCCGGGAGAGCAGTACTTC. Protein: CASSTPGEQYF.

There are many counts of this clonotype. V and J are TRBV2 and TRBJ2-1; possibly TRBD1 for D (6 bases). The CDR3 is made up of 14 amino acids. The germline V and J ends were trimmed by 6 bases and 5 bases, with 14 bases remaining between them. Per the germline V gene, CDR1 is SNHLY and CDR2 is FYNNEI. The chain's CDR3 is CASSPLDSNNEQFF. In DNA form, the CDR3 reads TGTGCCAGCAGCCCCCTGGACAGTAACAATGAGCAGTTCTTC.

This clonotype appeared many times. This chain links TRBV5-1 with TRBJ1-2, with D unclear. The CDR3 has 13 residues. Germline CDR1 and CDR2: SGHRS and YFSETQ. Trimming took 2 bases from V and 8 from J, leaving 13 bases between them. CDR3 sequence reads: CASSFESRGGYTF. In nucleotides, the CDR3 is TGCGCCAGCAGCTTCGAGAGCCGGGGAGGCTACACCTTC.

This clonotype was detected ten times or more. This chain connects TRBV7-2 to TRBJ2-1, with 9 bases identical to TRBD2. Germline V CDR1 and CDR2: SGHTA, FQGNSA. Unmatched junction bases numbered 15, after V lost 5 bases and J lost 7 bases. The CDR3 length is 17 residues. CDR3 sequence (DNA): TGTGCCAGCAGCCCTACCCTTCTAAGCGGGAGGAGAAATGAGCAGTTCTTC. Its translation is CASSPTLLSGRRNEQFF.

This clonotype appeared many times. The CDR3 sequence is CSARPGQRNTEAFF. CDR3 DNA: TGCAGTGCTAGGCCCGGACAGCGGAACACTGAAGCTTTCTTT. This chain uses TRBV20-1 with TRBJ1-1; tentative D call: TRBD1 (6 bases). The CDR3 has 14 amino acids. The germline V gene has CDR1 DFQATT and CDR2 SNEGSKA (reference sequence). V dropped 3 bases and J dropped 1 base, with 12 bases sitting between them.

This clonotype has a handful of counts. The V call is TRBV7-3, the J call TRBJ2-1; TRBD1 is a possible D gene (6 bases). Trimming cost V 4 bases and J 9 bases, with 22 bases left between them. The CDR3 length is 16 residues. Germline V gives CDR1 SGHTA, CDR2 FQGTGA. The CDR3 nucleotides are TGTGCCAGCAGCTCCCGGGACACGGGTATACATGGTGAGCAGTTCTTC. Translated: CASSSRDTGIHGEQFF.

This clonotype was seen ten or more times. The chain carries TRBV5-1 and TRBJ1-1, with TRBD1 identical over 7 bases. Germline V gene data show CDR1 as SGHRS and CDR2 as YFSETQ. The CDR3 sequence is 16 residues long. With 4 bases clipped from V and 5 bases from J, the junction kept 14 bases outside the gene matches. DNA of the CDR3: TGCGCCAGCAGCCCTGGGACAGCCCTGCGTGGTACTGAAGCTTTCTTT. This encodes CASSPGTALRGTEAFF. Variable domain in full (rest from reference TRBV5-1 and TRBJ1-1): KAGVTQTPRYLIKTRGQQVTLSCSPISGHRSVSWYQQTPGQGLQFLFEYFSETQRNKGNFPGRFSGRQFSNSRSEMNVSTLELGDSALYLCASSPGTALRGTEAFFGQGTRLTVV.

This clonotype was counted between two and nine times. The V and J genes are TRBV9 and TRBJ1-1, with 8 bases identical to TRBD1. The length of the CDR3 is 17 residues. In germline, CDR1 is SGDLS, CDR2 YYNGEE. V gave up 0 bases and J gave up 4 bases; unmatched junction bases: 11. CDR3 region: CASSVGGGQVMGTEAFF. CDR3 coding DNA: TGTGCCAGCAGCGTAGGAGGGGGACAGGTAATGGGCACTGAAGCTTTCTTT.

This clonotype was seen repeatedly, ten times or more. The gene calls are TRBV12-3 or TRBV12-4 and TRBJ2-7; 10 bases map to TRBD1. After removal of 4 bases from V and 3 bases from J, the junction contained 3 bases not matched to a gene. The CDR3 has 14 residues. CDR3 amino acids: CASSWGQGLYEQYF. CDR3 DNA sequence: TGTGCCAGCAGTTGGGGACAGGGGCTCTACGAGCAGTACTTC.

This clonotype was found many times. The chain combines TRBV6-5 with TRBJ2-1, with 7 bases aligning to TRBD2. Germline V gene lookup returns CDR1 MNHEY and CDR2 SVGAGI. The V segment lost 6 bases and the J segment 10 bases; nucleotides outside the gene matches: 12. The CDR3 sequence is 14 residues long. This CDR3 is CASRNPGTTEEQFF. CDR3 coding DNA: TGTGCCAGCAGAAACCCCGGGACTACCGAAGAGCAGTTCTTC.

This clonotype was seen ten or more times. V gene TRBV11-2 combines with J gene TRBJ1-6; D unclear. V lost 1 base to trimming and J lost 9 bases, with 10 bases between them. The CDR3 is made up of 14 amino acids. Germline-derived CDR1 and CDR2 are SGHAT and FQNNGV. DNA of the CDR3: TGTGCCAGCAGCTTAGGGGCGACTATTTCACCCCTCCACTTT. Translated, it gives CASSLGATISPLHF.

This clonotype was detected only a few times. The chain's CDR3 is CASSLYGRSTEAFF. The CDR3 DNA reads as TGTGCCAGCAGCTTATACGGGCGGAGCACTGAAGCTTTCTTT. The V call is TRBV7-2, the J call TRBJ1-1; D gene unclear. The V end was cut by 2 bases, the J end by 4 bases, with 11 bases between. This CDR3 spans 14 amino acids. In germline, CDR1 is SGHTA, CDR2 FQGNSA.

This clonotype was recorded at least ten times. The J gene is TRBJ2-1, the V gene TRBV5-1; TRBD2 matches at 8 bases. Germline V gene sequence: CDR1 SGHRS, CDR2 YFSETQ. After removal of 6 bases from V and 8 bases from J, the junction contained 16 bases not matched to a gene. The CDR3 contains 16 residues. This CDR3 reads CASTPRTGGPGDEQFF. CDR3 in DNA: TGCGCCAGCACCCCAAGGACGGGAGGGCCGGGAGATGAGCAGTTCTTC.

The V gene is TRBV5-1, the J gene TRBJ1-1; 8 bases match TRBD1. This CDR3 is 14 amino acids long. The V segment lost 4 bases and the J segment 4 bases; nucleotides outside the gene matches: 6. Germline CDR1 reads SGHRS; CDR2 reads YFSETQ. The DNA for the CDR3 is TGCGCCAGCAGCATACAGGGGGTAGGCACTGAAGCTTTCTTT. It is translated as CASSIQGVGTEAFF.

This clonotype was detected ten times or more. The V call is TRBV30, the J call TRBJ2-6; 7 nucleotides match TRBD2. The germline CDR1 and CDR2 sequences are GTSNPN and SVGIG (reference sequence). The length of the CDR3 is 16 residues. V was pared by 8 bases and J by 0 bases, with 10 bases of the junction left unmatched. The CDR3 nucleotides are TGTGCCATTGGGGGGGTCACATACTCTGGGGCCAACGTCCTGACTTTC. As protein: CAIGGVTYSGANVLTF. The entire variable domain, with the rest obtained from reference TRBV30 and TRBJ2-6, is as follows: SQTIHQWPATLVQPVGSPLSLECTVEGTSNPNLYWYRQAAGRGLQLLFYSVGIGQISSEVPQNLSASRPQDRQFILSSKKLLLSDSGFYLCAIGGVTYSGANVLTFGAGSRLTVL.

This sequence joins TRBV5-1 and TRBJ2-1, with TRBD2 matching 7 bases. Germline loops: CDR1 SGHRS, CDR2 YFSETQ. The J segment lost 1 base and the V segment lost 6 bases, leaving 4 bases of the junction unmatched. This CDR3 contains 14 residues. The CDR3 reads CASKLAESYNEQFF. The CDR3 nucleotides read TGCGCCAGCAAGCTAGCGGAATCCTACAATGAGCAGTTCTTC.

This clonotype was seen only a few times. The rearrangement links TRBV5-1 to TRBJ1-3, with D unclear. Germline lookup yields CDR1 SGHRS and CDR2 YFSETQ. This CDR3 has 15 amino acids. V lost 4 bases to trimming and J lost 0 bases, with 11 bases between them. CDR3 amino acids: CASSPDGSSGNTIYF. CDR3 coding DNA: TGCGCCAGCAGCCCGGACGGGAGCTCTGGAAACACCATATATTTT.

The V call is TRBV2, the J call TRBJ2-7; the match to TRBD1 covers 7 bases. The ends lost 5 bases at V and 3 bases at J; junction bases unmatched: 7. Per germline, CDR1 SNHLY and CDR2 FYNNEI. The CDR3 sequence is 14 residues long. The CDR3: CASSRQGIVYEQYF. The CDR3 DNA follows: TGTGCCAGCAGTCGACAGGGAATAGTCTACGAGCAGTACTTC.

This clonotype has a count of ten or more. The V and J genes are TRBV10-3 and TRBJ1-1, with 7 bases that match TRBD1. After removal of 0 bases from V and 0 bases from J, the junction contained 4 bases not matched to a gene. Per germline, CDR1 ENHRY and CDR2 SYGVKD. This CDR3 comprises 16 residues. The CDR3 loop is CAISESPQGLNTEAFF. The CDR3 DNA sequence: TGTGCCATCAGTGAGTCCCCACAGGGGTTGAACACTGAAGCTTTCTTT.

This clonotype has at least ten counts. The V and J genes are TRBV27 and TRBJ1-6; D is unclear. The CDR3 is 16 amino acids. V was clipped by 3 bases and J by 4 bases, with 13 bases between them. Germline CDR1 reads MNHEY; CDR2 reads SMNVEV (reference sequence). The CDR3 DNA sequence: TGTGCCAGCAGTTTGTCGGAACAGCTGTATAATTCACCCCTCCACTTT. Protein product: CASSLSEQLYNSPLHF.